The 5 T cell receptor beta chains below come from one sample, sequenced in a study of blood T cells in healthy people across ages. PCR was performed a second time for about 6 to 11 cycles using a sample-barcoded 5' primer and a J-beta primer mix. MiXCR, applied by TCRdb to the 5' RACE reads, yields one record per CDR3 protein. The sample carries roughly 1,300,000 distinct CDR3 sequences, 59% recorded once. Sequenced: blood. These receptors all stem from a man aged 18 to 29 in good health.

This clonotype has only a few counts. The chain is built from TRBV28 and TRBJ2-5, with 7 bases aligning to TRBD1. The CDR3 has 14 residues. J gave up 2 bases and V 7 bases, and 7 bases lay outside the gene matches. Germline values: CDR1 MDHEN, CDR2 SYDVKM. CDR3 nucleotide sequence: TGTGCCAGCATTAGATTGGGACAGCAAGAGACCCAGTACTTC. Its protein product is CASIRLGQQETQYF.

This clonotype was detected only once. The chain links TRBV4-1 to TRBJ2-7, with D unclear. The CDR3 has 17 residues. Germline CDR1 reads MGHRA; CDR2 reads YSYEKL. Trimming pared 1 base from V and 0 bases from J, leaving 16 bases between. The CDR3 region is CASSQVPDPTLSYEQYF. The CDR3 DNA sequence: TGCGCCAGCAGCCAAGTTCCGGATCCTACCCTCTCCTACGAGCAGTACTTC.

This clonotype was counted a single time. CDR3 amino acids: CASSSGLVRDEQYF. Here the CDR3 DNA reads TGTGCCAGCAGCTCGGGACTAGTACGAGACGAGCAGTACTTC. The gene calls are TRBV13 and TRBJ2-5, with 8 bases identical to TRBD2. Near its end, the DNA agrees better with TRBJ2-7, so the J call may be wrong. The CDR3 is 14 amino acids. Germline V gives CDR1 PRHDT, CDR2 FYEKMQ (reference sequence).

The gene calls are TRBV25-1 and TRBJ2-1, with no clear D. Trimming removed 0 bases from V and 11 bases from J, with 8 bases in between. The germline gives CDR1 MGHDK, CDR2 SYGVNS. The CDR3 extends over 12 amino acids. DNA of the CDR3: TGTGCCAGCAGTGAATACCTCCGACAGCAGTTCTTC. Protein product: CASSEYLRQQFF.

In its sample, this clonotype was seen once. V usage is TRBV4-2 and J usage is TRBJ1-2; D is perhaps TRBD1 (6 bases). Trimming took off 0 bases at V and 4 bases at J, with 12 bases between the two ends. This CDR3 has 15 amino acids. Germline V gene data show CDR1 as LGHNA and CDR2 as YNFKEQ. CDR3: CASSQDEGGGYGYTF. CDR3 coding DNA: TGTGCCAGCAGCCAAGATGAGGGGGGCGGCTATGGCTACACCTTC.